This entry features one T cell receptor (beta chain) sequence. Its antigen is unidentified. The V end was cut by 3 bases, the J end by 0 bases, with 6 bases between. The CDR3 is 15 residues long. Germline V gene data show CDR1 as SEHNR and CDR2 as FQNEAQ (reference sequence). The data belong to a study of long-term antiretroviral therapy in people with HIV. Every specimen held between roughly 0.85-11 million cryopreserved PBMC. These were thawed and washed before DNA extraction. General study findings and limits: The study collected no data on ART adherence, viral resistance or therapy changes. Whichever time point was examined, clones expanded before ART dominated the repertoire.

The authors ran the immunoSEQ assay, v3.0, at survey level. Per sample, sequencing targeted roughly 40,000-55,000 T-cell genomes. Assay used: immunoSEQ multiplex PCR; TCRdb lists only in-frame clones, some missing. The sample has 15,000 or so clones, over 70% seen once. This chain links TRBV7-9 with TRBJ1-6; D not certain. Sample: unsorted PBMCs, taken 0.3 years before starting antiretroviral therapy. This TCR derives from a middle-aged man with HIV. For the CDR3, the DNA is TGTGCCAGCAGCTTGCAGAGCTCCTATAATTCACCCCTCCACTTT. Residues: CASSLQSSYNSPLHF.